The 26 T cell receptor beta chains given below trace back to one sample, sequenced in a study of neoadjuvant nivolumab and ipilimumab in lung cancer. Using immunoSEQ multiplex PCR, the repertoire was profiled, and TCRdb retains in-frame clones only, with some absent. This sample yields some 9,100 clones, of which 60% to 80% are seen a single time; roughly 3.4% belongs to the top ten. The source was tumor tissue, collected after neoadjuvant nivolumab, alone or with ipilimumab, at or shortly before surgery. The receptors were sampled from an adult with non-small cell lung cancer.

This chain joins TRBV2 and TRBJ2-5; 11 bases match TRBD2. The CDR3 runs to 15 residues. The trim removed 8 bases at V and 2 bases at J, leaving 7 bases unmatched. The germline V gene encodes CDR1 SNHLY and CDR2 FYNNEI. Here the CDR3 reads CASGGLAAFQETQYF. The CDR3 DNA reads as TGTGCCAGCGGGGGACTAGCGGCCTTTCAAGAGACCCAGTACTTC.

The chain couples TRBV7-9 to TRBJ2-7; D is unresolved. The germline V and J ends were trimmed by 2 bases and 0 bases, with 11 bases remaining between them. The length of the CDR3 is 15 residues. CDR1 is SEHNR, CDR2 FQNEAQ, per germline (reference sequence). The CDR3 protein is CASSLSTVSSYEQYF. In DNA form, the CDR3 reads TGTGCCAGCAGCTTAAGTACAGTGAGCTCCTACGAGCAGTACTTC.

The J gene is TRBJ1-2, the V gene TRBV7-9, with 9 bases aligning to TRBD1. Trimming at V came to 3 bases and at J to 6 bases, leaving 11 bases not matched to a gene. The CDR3 is 16 amino acids. Per germline, CDR1 SEHNR and CDR2 FQNEAQ (reference sequence). DNA for the CDR3: TGTGCCAGCAGCTTGGGAGGTCGGACAGGGGCCCATGGCTACACCTTC. This codes for CASSLGGRTGAHGYTF.

V is TRBV27 and J is TRBJ2-7; D is perhaps TRBD1 or TRBD2 (6 bases each). The V and J ends lost 8 bases and 6 bases respectively, with 14 bases between them. From germline, CDR1 is MNHEY and CDR2 SMNVEV (reference sequence). The CDR3 runs to 12 residues. The CDR3 is CASGPTGAEQYF. CDR3 DNA sequence: TGTGCCAGCGGCCCGACGGGGGCCGAGCAGTACTTC.

The chain recombines TRBV10-2 with TRBJ2-3; possibly TRBD2 for D (5 bases). Germline CDR1 WSHSY, CDR2 SAAADI. Trimming cost V 9 bases and J 2 bases, with 12 bases left between them. The CDR3 has 13 residues. This CDR3 reads CASQRRNTDTQYF. The CDR3 DNA sequence: TGCGCCAGTCAAAGGAGGAACACAGATACGCAGTATTTT.

The chain is built from TRBV7-8 and TRBJ2-7; D uncertain. V gave up 0 bases and J gave up 2 bases, with 2 bases separating them. Germline V gene sequence: CDR1 SGHVS, CDR2 FQNEAQ. The CDR3 runs to 12 residues. The CDR3 nucleotides read TGTGCCAGCAGCTTAGCGGCCTACGAGCAGTACTTC. It encodes CASSLAAYEQYF.

The sample holds one count of this clone. This CDR3 is CASSGYEETQYF. CDR3 bases: TGTGCCAGCAGCGGATACGAAGAGACCCAGTACTTC. This chain joins TRBV2 and TRBJ2-5; D remains ambiguous. The CDR3 spans 12 residues. V lost 6 bases and J lost 3, with 8 bases in between. Per the germline V gene, CDR1 is SNHLY and CDR2 is FYNNEI.

This CDR3 reads CSARGNQPQHF. In DNA form, the CDR3 reads TGCAGTGCCCGAGGGAATCAGCCCCAGCATTTT. The chain recombines TRBV20-1 with TRBJ1-5; D gene unclear. The germline CDR1 and CDR2 sequences are DFQATT and SNEGSKA (reference sequence). The CDR3 totals 11 residues. The V and J ends lost 6 bases and 4 bases respectively, with 7 bases between them.

The rearrangement links TRBV30 to TRBJ2-7, with D uncertain. Deletions cut 2 bases from V and 0 bases from J, with 8 bases between. The V gene's germline CDR1 is GTSNPN and CDR2 SVGIG (reference sequence). This CDR3 region has 13 residues. The CDR3 DNA is TGTGCCTGGAGTAGGGCCAGCTCCTACGAGCAGTACTTC. Translating gives CAWSRASSYEQYF.

This chain links TRBV6-5 with TRBJ1-4, with 9 bases that match TRBD1. The V and J ends lost 5 bases and 7 bases, in that order; junction bases with no gene match: 5. This CDR3 is 14 amino acids long. Germline CDR1 MNHEY, CDR2 SVGAGI. Here the CDR3 DNA reads TGTGCCAGCAGTCTGGACAGGGGTGGTGAAAAACTGTTTTTT. Protein: CASSLDRGGEKLFF.

This clone occurred once. The J gene is TRBJ1-1, the V gene TRBV9, with 7 bases aligning to TRBD1. Trimming took 1 base from V and 1 from J; bases not matched to a gene: 7. The CDR3 is 16 amino acids. Germline V gives CDR1 SGDLS, CDR2 YYNGEE. In DNA, the CDR3 is TGTGCCAGCAGCGTATGGACAGGAGTCCAGAACACTGAAGCTTTCTTT. Translation gives CASSVWTGVQNTEAFF.

This chain joins TRBV6-4 and TRBJ2-7; 10 positions agree with TRBD2. This CDR3 has 14 residues. J gave up 1 base and V 9 bases, and 6 bases lay outside the gene matches. Germline-derived CDR1 and CDR2 are MRHNA and SNTAGT. In nucleotides, the CDR3 is TGTGCCAGACTCGGGACTAGCGAGTCCTACGAGCAGTACTTC. Translating gives CARLGTSESYEQYF.

The chain has TRBV5-4 and TRBJ2-7; D remains ambiguous. The CDR3 totals 13 residues. The germline V gene has CDR1 SGHNT and CDR2 YYREEE (reference sequence). V shed 2 bases and J shed 4 bases, with 10 bases lying between them. The CDR3 sequence is CASSFHLEYEQYF. CDR3 coding DNA: TGTGCCAGCAGCTTTCATCTCGAGTACGAGCAGTACTTC.

The J gene is TRBJ1-2, the V gene TRBV27; perhaps TRBD1 as D (5 bases). CDR1 is MNHEY, CDR2 SMNVEV, per germline (reference sequence). The length of the CDR3 is 13 residues. Trimming shortened V by 3 bases and J by 4 bases, and 9 bases separated the two germline ends. The CDR3 here is CASSFRQFYGYTF. CDR3 in DNA: TGTGCCAGCAGTTTTAGACAGTTCTATGGCTACACCTTC.

The chain uses TRBV4-2 and TRBJ2-7; TRBD2 matches 11 bases. The J segment lost 3 bases and the V segment lost 4 bases, leaving 8 bases of the junction unmatched. Germline V gives CDR1 LGHNA, CDR2 YNFKEQ. The CDR3 extends over 16 amino acids. CDR3 coding DNA: TGTGCCAGCAGCCCGCTGACTAGCGGGGAAGACTACGAGCAGTACTTC. Protein: CASSPLTSGEDYEQYF.

V and J are TRBV4-1 and TRBJ2-2; possibly TRBD1 or TRBD2 for D (6 bases each). V lost 4 bases to trimming and J lost 3 bases, with 15 bases between them. Germline lookup yields CDR1 MGHRA and CDR2 YSYEKL. The CDR3 is made up of 16 amino acids. The CDR3 bases are TGCGCCAGCAGCCCTACTCGGGGGCGGGACACCGGGGAGCTGTTTTTT. The encoded protein is CASSPTRGRDTGELFF.

A single count supports this clone. The chain has TRBV7-2 and TRBJ2-3; 9 nucleotides line up with TRBD1. J gave up 4 bases and V 5 bases, and 4 bases lay outside the gene matches. This CDR3 is built from 14 residues. CDR1 SGHTA and CDR2 FQGNSA come from the germline V gene. The CDR3 protein is CASSKRQGADTQYF. The CDR3 DNA is TGTGCCAGCAGCAAAAGACAGGGGGCAGATACGCAGTATTTT. The full variable domain, its missing parts supplied by reference TRBV7-2 and TRBJ2-3, is GAGVSQSPSNKVTEKGKDVELRCDPISGHTALYWYRQSLGQGLEFLIYFQGNSAPDKSGLPSDRFSAERTGGSVSTLTIQRTQQEDSAVYLCASSKRQGADTQYFGPGTRLTVL.

The chain is built from TRBV18 and TRBJ1-4, with D unresolved. Trimming took off 3 bases at V and 2 bases at J, with 4 bases between the two ends. The CDR3 is made up of 13 amino acids. Germline CDR1 and CDR2: KGHSH and LQKENI. The CDR3 protein is CASSPSTNEKLFF. The CDR3 DNA is TGTGCCAGCTCACCGAGTACTAATGAAAAACTGTTTTTT.

V is TRBV7-9 and J is TRBJ2-1, with D hard to call. V was cut by 5 bases and J by 6 bases, with 17 bases left in between. The CDR3 length is 15 residues. From germline, CDR1 is SEHNR and CDR2 FQNEAQ (reference sequence). The CDR3 bases are TGTGCCAGCAGCCCTACCTCCGTTTCAATCAATGAGCAGTTCTTC. This translates into CASSPTSVSINEQFF.

The rearrangement uses TRBV6-6 and TRBJ2-2; 9 bases match TRBD1. The germline CDR1 and CDR2 sequences are MNHNY and SVGAGI (reference sequence). J gave up 4 bases and V 8 bases, and 8 bases lay outside the gene matches. This CDR3 is 15 amino acids long. CDR3 sequence: CASRIQGAITGELFF. In nucleotides, the CDR3 is TGTGCCAGCCGTATACAGGGGGCGATCACCGGGGAGCTGTTTTTT.

The chain couples TRBV20-1 to TRBJ2-1, with D possibly being TRBD2 (5 bases). From germline, CDR1 is DFQATT and CDR2 SNEGSKA (reference sequence). Between the trimmed V and J ends, which lost 5 bases and 4 bases, there was a span of 6 bases. The CDR3 has 11 amino acids. The CDR3 sequence: CSAAGYNEQFF. The CDR3, as DNA: TGCAGTGCTGCGGGTTACAATGAGCAGTTCTTC.

The chain combines TRBV6-6 with TRBJ2-7; D uncertain. The CDR3 runs to 14 residues. V dropped 3 bases and J dropped 4 bases, with 13 bases sitting between them. Germline V lookup: CDR1 MNHNY, CDR2 SVGAGI (reference sequence). The CDR3 DNA reads as TGTGCCAGCAGTTATAAGGCCCAAGAGTACGAGCAGTACTTC. This translates into CASSYKAQEYEQYF.

CDR3 residues: CASSYKWDTGELFF. The CDR3, as DNA: TGTGCCAGCAGTTACAAGTGGGACACCGGGGAGCTGTTTTTT. The J gene is TRBJ2-2, the V gene TRBV6-6, with unresolved D. This CDR3 is 14 amino acids long. The germline CDR1 and CDR2 sequences are MNHNY and SVGAGI (reference sequence). The germline V and J ends were trimmed by 2 bases and 3 bases, with 7 bases remaining between them.

The chain uses TRBV9 and TRBJ2-6, with D tentatively TRBD1 (6 bases). CDR3 length: 16 amino acids. V lost 3 bases to trimming and J lost 1 base, with 11 bases between them. Germline V gives CDR1 SGDLS, CDR2 YYNGEE. The CDR3 coding sequence is TGTGCCAGCAGCGCCACACAGGGATCTGGGGCCAACGTCCTGACTTTC. Amino acid sequence: CASSATQGSGANVLTF.

This rearrangement joins TRBV14 to TRBJ1-1; D ambiguous. The CDR3 sequence is 15 residues long. Trimming cost V 4 bases and J 4 bases, with 16 bases left between them. Germline CDR1 and CDR2: SGHDN and FVKESK. This CDR3 reads CASSPQAGFATEAFF. CDR3 DNA: TGTGCCAGCAGCCCTCAGGCGGGGTTTGCCACTGAAGCTTTCTTT.

This clone has just a few counts. The V and J genes are TRBV6-5 and TRBJ1-5, with D perhaps matching TRBD1 (5 bases). The CDR3 consists of 15 residues. Trimming cost V 2 bases and J 6 bases, with 14 bases left between them. The germline V gene encodes CDR1 MNHEY and CDR2 SVGAGI. CDR3 DNA: TGTGCCAGCAGTTACGCCCGGGACTTTGGTCAGCCCCAGCATTTT. Translated: CASSYARDFGQPQHF.